The 5 T cell receptor beta chains in this list originate from one sample, sequenced in a study of T cell responses to AZD1222 COVID-19 vaccine. Sequencing used immunoSEQ multiplex PCR; TCRdb keeps in-frame clones, though not all of them. Of 140,000 to 150,000 clones detected, just over 90% appear once; the ten largest clones hold under 10%. The sequencing here drew on peripheral blood, taken on day 0 of AZD1222 vaccination. All receptors derive from an adult in good health.

This clone came up once. The CDR3 coding sequence is TGCGCCAGCAGCCATGCCCGTGGGGGGAGCACAGATACGCAGTATTTT. This codes for CASSHARGGSTDTQYF. The genes are TRBV4-3 and TRBJ2-3, with D possibly TRBD2 on 6 matching bases. The V gene's germline CDR1 is LGHNA and CDR2 YSLEER. Deletions cut 3 bases from V and 0 bases from J, with 13 bases between. The CDR3 extends over 16 amino acids.

The chain carries TRBV7-9 and TRBJ2-5, with TRBD2 matching 9 bases. Germline CDR1 is SEHNR and CDR2 is FQNEAQ (reference sequence). With V trimmed by 5 bases and J by 6 bases, 13 bases remained unmatched. The CDR3 totals 16 residues. DNA of the CDR3: TGTGCCAGCAGCCCAAGCGGGGGGCGACTGGAAAAGACCCAGTACTTC. It encodes CASSPSGGRLEKTQYF.

The chain combines TRBV20-1 with TRBJ2-1, with D uncertain. Germline V gives CDR1 DFQATT, CDR2 SNEGSKA (reference sequence). Trimming removed 2 bases from V and 10 bases from J, with 6 bases in between. The CDR3 contains 10 residues. The CDR3 loop reads CSARSSEQFF. CDR3 coding DNA: TGCAGTGCTAGATCCTCAGAGCAGTTCTTC.

The gene calls are TRBV6-1 and TRBJ1-6; unclear D gene. CDR3 length equals 14 residues. Germline loops: CDR1 MNHNS, CDR2 SASEGT. V was pared by 1 base and J by 10 bases, with 11 bases between. DNA of the CDR3: TGTGCCAGCAGTGAAGGTGGCAGGCGATCACCCCTCCACTTT. Translating it yields CASSEGGRRSPLHF.

This clone was recorded once. V is TRBV29-1 and J is TRBJ1-1, with D unresolved. This CDR3 region has 14 residues. The germline V gene has CDR1 SQVTM and CDR2 ANQGSEA. The V and J ends lost 7 bases and 4 bases respectively, with 19 bases between them. In DNA form, the CDR3 reads TGCAGCGACCAAACCCGGGGAGGGAGCACTGAAGCTTTCTTT. It encodes CSDQTRGGSTEAFF.